This TCR beta chain emerged from a study of chemoradiotherapy in HPV16-positive cancers. Study context: Candidate HPV-specific T-cell clones and common TCR motifs came from functional assays in two HPV16-positive patients. Study-level results: Candidate HPV-specific clones and E7-related TCR motifs grew in tumor during treatment.

Repeated repertoire sampling spanned the course of chemoradiotherapy. Germline CDR1 reads LNHDA; CDR2 reads SQIVND (reference sequence). The ends were cut back, 3 bases at V and 7 bases at J, with 13 bases in the middle. The CDR3 is 14 amino acids. Libraries were prepared by immunoSEQ multiplex PCR; TCRdb keeps only in-frame clonotypes and omits some of them. This sample yields about 3,400 clones, of which around nine tenths are seen a single time; roughly 2.4% belongs to the top ten. About this clone itself: Its matching antigen is unknown.

This chain joins TRBV19 and TRBJ1-5; D unclear. The material was blood, obtained from a patient who underwent chemoradiotherapy. This TCR came from a human donor with HPV-associated anogenital cancer. The CDR3 nucleotides are TGTGCCAGTAGTATCGGTAGCACACGGCAGCCCCAGCATTTT. This encodes CASSIGSTRQPQHF.